The present entry profiles one TCR beta chain with its context. This clone was observed a few times. Its target antigen remains unknown. Per-base quality was not reported, and no clone a single base away is much larger than it. This sample stems from a study of cytomegalovirus exposure and HLA in healthy donors (dated by TCRdb to the late 2010s). Broadly, across the study: According to an earlier analysis of a few hundred of the donors, about 180 million T cells yielded 95 million to 140 million unique TCR beta sequences and approximately 300 Gb of sequence data. An early release covering roughly 600 HLA-typed donors comprised about 310 gigabases of sequencing data and 85 million or so unique TCR sequences. The genetic ancestry cluster associated with self-reported Caucasian donors included 81% of the roughly 400 genotyped donors. The study aimed to test whether signatures of past pathogen exposure could be identified by cataloging public T cell receptors. The study profiled the T cell repertoires of fewer than 850 subjects by immunosequencing and related them to cytomegalovirus serostatus. Besides the first cohort of some 670 subjects, a separate validation cohort made up of roughly 130 different subjects was used. To predict cytomegalovirus infection status, the study combined high-throughput TCR immunosequencing, statistical association of individual TCRs with disease status, and machine learning. To study patterns of TCR occurrence, a later analysis re-analyzed previously published TCR beta repertoires from just over 650 donors and added high-resolution HLA genotyping. The later analysis used no new phenotypic data to find candidate immune exposures, relying instead on TCR beta sequences and their occurrence across donors. An earlier analysis of some 500 of the donors applied high-throughput TCR beta sequencing to assess whether each TCR beta V gene segment acted as functional or pseudogenic. Donor age, sex, ethnicity and CMV serostatus were compiled alongside the repertoire data. A later genetic analysis used genome-wide SNP genotypes for about 65% of the 666 donors, treating that subset as a discovery cohort. Every repertoire in the discovery cohort had been generated on one and the same sequencing platform. HLA typing included class I and class II loci at four-digit resolution. The number of donors typed differed by locus, with roughly 629-640 for A, B, C, DRB1 and DQB1, over 500 for DQA1, approximately 570 for DPA1, and over 400 for DPB1. Roughly 5 DR-DQ haplotypes were treated as single units for association and clustering because of strong linkage in the cohort. On average, roughly 240,000 unique TCR beta nucleotide sequences were sequenced per donor among more than 350 genotyped donors of the cohort, with 15% to 20% of those sequences being non-productive.

The library was built by means of the immunoSEQ multiplex PCR assay. For the multiplex PCR, a mixture combining 60 forward primers for TCR Vbeta segments and 13 reverse primers for TCR Jbeta segments was used. Amplification of the CDR3 region of rearranged TCR beta genes was performed with a multiplex PCR assay on genomic DNA. Amplified TCR beta libraries were sequenced as 87-base-pair reads on the Illumina HiSeq System. In the original analysis: Across the 700 or so repertoires, a later analysis counted approximately 83 million unique TCR beta chains, around 11 million of which were shared by at least two donors. Raw reads were error-corrected and collapsed into unique sequences with a nearest-neighbor algorithm that merged closely related sequences to remove PCR and sequencing errors. To assign V, D and J gene segments, CDR3 sequences were aligned to IMGT reference sequences. For a sequence to be retained, a match of at least six nucleotides to both a V gene segment and a J gene segment was required. A rearrangement was called productive if the CDR3 had no stop codons and remained in frame with V and J, and every other rearrangement was called non-productive. CDR3 was defined by IMGT convention, running from the second conserved V-encoded cysteine to the conserved J-encoded phenylalanine. Sequences without an unambiguous match to a single V gene segment were excluded from the earlier analysis of over 500 of the donors. An earlier analysis of several hundred of the donors called V segments functional above 56.7% productive rearrangements and segregating when the between-donor standard deviation exceeded 5%. A statistical classification framework was developed to diagnose cytomegalovirus status using the catalog of TCR beta chain sequences. In a later analysis, TCR nucleotide sequences were compared against IMGT/GENE-DB human TR gene sequences so that V and J genes could be assigned. Using the TCRdist pipeline, a later analysis assigned CDR3 sequences along with most-parsimonious VDJ recombination scenarios. In a later analysis, each TCR beta chain was defined by its CDR3 amino acid sequence together with its V-gene family, and reads without a unique V-gene family were excluded. To address suspected cross-contamination and a sequencing artifact, a later analysis removed roughly 640 highly shared, low-generation-probability nucleotide sequences. In a later analysis, a clonal expansion index was calculated for each public chain from normalized within-repertoire ranks of inferred template counts. In a later analysis, generation probabilities were computed using a VDJ recombination model fitted to out-of-frame rearrangements, and the results were checked against IGoR. In a later analysis, hypergeometric tests were used to score TCR-TCR, TCR-HLA and TCR-CMV co-occurrence, with a repertoire-size bias correction applied to TCR pairs. False discovery rates were estimated in a later analysis by permuting HLA or CMV assignments 20 times. In a later analysis, co-occurring TCRs were grouped using DBSCAN, with TCRdist sequence similarity added in when clustering inside HLA-allele-positive subsets. For co-occurrence clustering, repertoires with fewer than 30,000 or more than 120,000 public chains were excluded, along with about five repertoires with anomalous nucleotide sharing. TCRdb mirrors the immuneACCESS table, restricted to in-frame sequences. Some clones are absent from its copies; in checked studies, under half trace to an unresolved V gene, and the reason for the others is unknown. The DNA was the basis for D and trimming; V, J and clone size are from that table. Recorded for this sample are 90,000 to 120,000 clones; approximately 80% of them occurred a single time. The ten largest clonotypes hold 4.2% of the sample.

The cohort comprised several hundred healthy bone marrow donors. At the time of sampling, all cohort members were nominally healthy, though unrecorded immune exposures were likely present. The donor tested CMV seronegative, placing the donor among the 350 or so seronegative members of the cohort. Each donor provided a peripheral blood sample, and peripheral blood mononuclear cells were used for TCR beta sequencing. The Qiagen DNeasy Blood Extraction Kit was used to extract genomic DNA from the blood cell samples. As encoded in the germline V gene, CDR1 is SGHRS while CDR2 is YFSETQ. The CDR3 sequence holds 15 residues, the cysteine and phenylalanine included. The CDR3 DNA has 45 bases and is translated from base 1. Ends trimmed: V by 4 bases, J by 5 bases; bases unmatched to a gene: 11. Results the study describes overall, beyond this receptor: The study listed 150 to 200 TCR beta chains as associated with cytomegalovirus. When HLA alleles, especially DR and DQ, strongly co-occurred, TCR associations were difficult to assign to individual alleles. Compared with the approximately 670-donor mean, donors in an Asian-associated ancestry cluster had fewer N-insertions in productive TCRs, according to a later genetic analysis. Sequencing depth was assumed to be roughly uniform across donors in the presence/absence analyses, though that assumption may not hold. A later analysis found that most CMV-associated TCR beta chains appeared HLA-restricted, with HLA associations seemingly driven largely by CMV exposure. Correlated functional status among segregating V segments might be attributable to linkage disequilibrium, but an unknown experimental factor could not be ruled out. The classifier was reported to diagnose cytomegalovirus status with high specificity and sensitivity in both the original cohort and the validation cohort. Some IMGT-functional V segments, including TRBV6-2 and TRBV6-3, could not be told apart with the 87-base-pair reads, so those segments were excluded. Because HLA typing was missing for some donors at each locus, association tests included only the typed subset. A further reported finding was that TCR beta sequences accurately predicted the HLA-A and HLA-B alleles for most subjects in the first cohort. A later analysis found that HLA-associated TCR beta chains were more clonally expanded and had lower generation probabilities than equally common non-associated chains. In a later analysis, TCR association rates were found to vary across HLA loci, with the most associated TCRs seen for DRB1 alleles and the fewest for HLA-C alleles. In vitro tests confirmed that three of the cytomegalovirus-associated TCR beta chains recognize cytomegalovirus antigens. A cluster of highly shared sequence variants was judged likely to represent a technical artifact of the sequencing pipeline. Most TCR sequences were observed very rarely across donors, whereas some public TCRs were present in many individuals. In this cohort, only TCR beta chains were sequenced, and detectable features were limited by the absence of alpha or paired-chain data. At a false discovery rate of 0.05, a later analysis linked around 15,000 TCR beta sequences to specific HLA alleles. The only immune exposure information available for the cohort was CMV serostatus. Several of the top co-occurrence clusters appeared to be linked to parvovirus B19, influenza, CMV and Epstein-Barr virus, according to a later analysis. Broadly in line with IMGT annotations, most TCR beta V segments showed up in productive rearrangements about 90% or about 30% of the time in an earlier analysis of some 590 of the donors. Because counts were too low, approximately 18 rarely observed V segments, including chromosome 9 orphons, were excluded from the earlier analysis of about 500 of the donors. It was suggested by the authors that the approach could potentially be generalized to other disease states and immunological phenotypes. An association between a missense DCLRE1C variant and V-gene and J-gene trimming of TCR beta chains was found in a later genetic analysis and replicated in an independent cohort.

The clonotype originates from a male donor in good health and CMV-seronegative. The specimen was PBMCs. The chain joins TRBV5-1 to TRBJ2-7; 8 central nucleotides agree with TRBD2. Read as DNA, the sequence is TGCGCCAGCAGCAAAAGACTAGCGCGTGGCGACGAGCAGTACTTC. Translation gives CASSKRLARGDEQYF.